The 22 T cell receptor beta chains presented below share a single source sample, sequenced in a study of blood T cells in healthy people across ages (dated by TCRdb to between 2014 and 2017). The method was 5' RACE. The reads were generated on an Illumina HiSeq 2500. A second PCR of 7 to 11 cycles was performed with a sample-barcoded 5' primer and a J-beta primer mix. TCRdb reanalyzed the raw reads on its own, using fastp at Q25 for trimming and MiXCR for clone calling, and kept in-frame beta chains. Rows matching on CDR3 protein sequence are summarized as one entry with the most common DNA and genes. Within this sample are around 800,000 distinct CDR3 sequences, with 20% to 30% of them counted one time only. The biggest ten clones account for 3% of the sample. The sample was also reused in another study, on T cells of mothers and their children.

Sequenced input: blood. The origin of the receptors is a boy aged 10-17 years in good health.

The J gene is TRBJ2-5, the V gene TRBV20-1; 9 nucleotides align to TRBD1. The J call may be mistaken, given a closer DNA end match to TRBJ2-7. Germline V gene lookup returns CDR1 DFQATT and CDR2 SNEGSKA (reference sequence). The CDR3 extends over 13 amino acids. The CDR3 sequence is CSASSGQGSEQYF. The CDR3 nucleotides are TGCAGTGCTTCCTCGGGACAGGGTAGCGAGCAGTACTTC.

This sequence joins TRBV5-1 and TRBJ1-5; the D is unclear. Germline V lookup: CDR1 SGHRS, CDR2 YFSETQ. This CDR3 is built from 13 residues. Trimming removed 7 bases at V and 4 bases at J, with 12 bases between. In DNA, the CDR3 is TGCGCCAGCCGCACCCACAAGAATCAGCCCCAGCATTTT. Its translation is CASRTHKNQPQHF.

This rearrangement joins TRBV6-2 or TRBV6-3 to TRBJ1-5; TRBD1 agrees at 7 bases. The trim removed 0 bases at V and 5 bases at J, leaving 1 base unmatched. Looked up from germline, CDR1 is MNHEY and CDR2 is SVGEGT. CDR3 length equals 14 residues. The CDR3 here is CASSYSTGHQPQHF. The CDR3, as DNA: TGTGCCAGCAGTTACTCGACAGGGCATCAGCCCCAGCATTTT.

This clonotype was observed a few times. The chain couples TRBV6-2 or TRBV6-3 to TRBJ2-5; 8 bases match TRBD1. TRBJ2-7 explains the end of the DNA better; the J call may be wrong. The CDR3 is 13 amino acids. CDR1 is MNHEY and CDR2 is SVGEGT in the germline V gene. The CDR3 spells CACYRTGSYEQYF. The DNA for the CDR3 is TGTGCCTGTTACCGGACAGGGTCCTACGAGCAGTACTTC.

The V gene is TRBV15, the J gene TRBJ2-1; no clear D gene. The CDR3 contains 13 residues. The V gene's germline CDR1 is LNHNV and CDR2 YYDKDF (reference sequence). The V end lost 1 base, the J end lost 3 bases, and 4 bases lay between the germline ends. The CDR3 loop is CATSRAVYNEQFF. The CDR3 DNA reads as TGTGCCACCAGCAGAGCGGTCTACAATGAGCAGTTCTTC.

This clonotype was seen once. The rearrangement uses TRBV20-1 and TRBJ1-2; no definite D call. Trimming shortened V by 7 bases and J by 1 base, and 13 bases separated the two germline ends. CDR1 and CDR2 from the germline V gene are DFQATT and SNEGSKA (reference sequence). The CDR3 loop spans 13 amino acids. CDR3 loop: CSVKQTSNYGYTF. CDR3 bases: TGCAGTGTTAAACAGACAAGTAACTATGGCTACACCTTC.

The sample holds a few counts of this clonotype. This chain uses TRBV20-1 with TRBJ2-5; a weak D match, TRBD2 (5 bases). The CDR3 is 13 residues long. From germline, CDR1 is DFQATT and CDR2 SNEGSKA (reference sequence). The germline V and J ends were trimmed by 0 bases and 5 bases, with 10 bases remaining between them. In nucleotides, the CDR3 is TGCAGTGCTAGAGAGAACGGGGTGGAGACCCAGTACTTC. This encodes CSARENGVETQYF.

This clonotype was seen a handful of times. The chain uses TRBV10-3 and TRBJ2-5; tentative D call: TRBD1 (6 bases). Near its end, the DNA agrees better with TRBJ2-7, so the J call may be wrong. This CDR3 has 14 residues. Germline V gives CDR1 ENHRY, CDR2 SYGVKD. CDR3 DNA: TGTGCCATCAGGGCGACAGGTAACTCCTACGAGCAGTACTTC. Its protein is CAIRATGNSYEQYF.

V usage is TRBV5-1 and J usage is TRBJ2-1; possibly TRBD1 or TRBD2 for D (5 bases each). Trimming stripped 5 bases from V and 7 bases from J, with 13 bases between. This CDR3 spans 13 amino acids. Germline lookup yields CDR1 SGHRS and CDR2 YFSETQ. CDR3 in DNA: TGCGCCAGCAGTCGGCTAGCAGGGAATGAGCAGTTCTTC. It translates to CASSRLAGNEQFF.

The chain employs TRBV28 and TRBJ2-1, with D maybe TRBD2 (5 bases). Germline V gene lookup returns CDR1 MDHEN and CDR2 SYDVKM. The ends were cut back, 6 bases at V and 1 base at J, with 13 bases in the middle. The length of the CDR3 is 15 residues. CDR3 coding DNA: TGTGCCAGCAGCCCGGGATCTCCTTCCTACAATGAGCAGTTCTTC. As protein: CASSPGSPSYNEQFF.

The sample holds many counts of this clonotype. This chain connects TRBV7-3 to TRBJ2-3, with D uncertain. The CDR3 sequence is 15 residues long. Trimming left V 9 bases short and J 2 bases short, with 18 bases between. Looked up from germline, CDR1 is SGHTA and CDR2 is FQGTGA. CDR3 nucleotide sequence: TGTGCCAGACTTACTCAGCGACACCTCACAGATACGCAGTATTTT. It encodes CARLTQRHLTDTQYF. Based on the CDR3 plus reference TRBV7-3 and TRBJ2-3, the full variable domain is GAGVSQTPSNKVTEKGKYVELRCDPISGHTALYWYRQSLGQGPEFLIYFQGTGAADDSGLPNDRFFAVRPEGSVSTLKIQRTERGDSAVYLCARLTQRHLTDTQYFGPGTRLTVL.

The rearrangement links TRBV12-3 or TRBV12-4 to TRBJ1-2; TRBD1 might be the D (6 bases). Trimming shortened V by 2 bases and J by 3 bases, and 22 bases separated the two germline ends. The CDR3 covers 18 residues. The CDR3 coding sequence is TGTGCCAGCAGTTTAAGGACAGCGATCCGTGCGCCCTACTATGGCTACACCTTC. It codes for CASSLRTAIRAPYYGYTF.

The chain carries TRBV9 and TRBJ2-5; D might be TRBD1 (6 bases). V lost 2 bases and J lost 7, with 15 bases in between. CDR1 SGDLS and CDR2 YYNGEE come from the germline V gene. CDR3 length equals 14 residues. As DNA, the CDR3 is TGTGCCAGCAGCGTGGACAGCCCTCGAGGGACCCAGTACTTC. Translation gives CASSVDSPRGTQYF.

Points on this clonotype: Sequence at one end of the junction differs from germline and may be a read error. This sequence joins TRBV10-3 and TRBJ1-2; a possible D gene is TRBD1 (6 bases). Germline V CDR1 and CDR2: ENHRY, SYGVKD. This CDR3 contains 18 residues. Written as DNA, the CDR3 is TGTGCCATCAGTACCCAAGGGACACTGGAGATGCCTTACTATCGCTACACCTTC. It translates to CAISTQGTLEMPYYRYTF.

There are a few counts of this clonotype. V usage is TRBV5-1 and J usage is TRBJ2-5; 8 bases map to TRBD2. V was clipped by 7 bases and J by 4 bases; unmatched bases: 12. The CDR3 length is 15 residues. Germline V gene lookup returns CDR1 SGHRS and CDR2 YFSETQ. CDR3 residues: CASFPGGGLGETQYF. CDR3 DNA: TGCGCCAGCTTCCCCGGGGGGGGCCTCGGAGAGACCCAGTACTTC.

This clonotype showed up just a few times. This chain uses TRBV3-1 with TRBJ1-1; a weak D match, TRBD1 (5 bases). Germline V gives CDR1 LGHDT, CDR2 YNNKEL (reference sequence). The CDR3 runs to 15 residues. Trimming cost V 4 bases and J 2 bases, with 14 bases left between them. This CDR3 is CASSLLGGVNTEAFF. CDR3 DNA: TGTGCCAGCAGCCTACTGGGAGGGGTTAACACTGAAGCTTTCTTT. The full variable domain, its missing parts supplied by reference TRBV3-1 and TRBJ1-1, is DTAVSQTPKYLVTQMGNDKSIKCEQNLGHDTMYWYKQDSKKFLKIMFSYNNKELIINETVPNRFSPKSPDKAHLNLHINSLELGDSAVYFCASSLLGGVNTEAFFGQGTRLTVV.

This clonotype occurred a few times. This chain joins TRBV2 and TRBJ1-1; D is undetermined. The ends were cut back, 7 bases at V and 1 base at J, with 13 bases in the middle. From germline, CDR1 is SNHLY and CDR2 FYNNEI. The CDR3 length is 14 residues. CDR3 nucleotides: TGTGCCAGCACCGAGGGCCGGGGGAACACTGAAGCTTTCTTT. This encodes CASTEGRGNTEAFF.

This clonotype occurred a few times. This rearrangement joins TRBV20-1 to TRBJ2-3, with D possibly being TRBD1 or TRBD2 (6 bases each). In germline, CDR1 is DFQATT, CDR2 SNEGSKA (reference sequence). Trimming cost V 1 base and J 6 bases, with 17 bases left between them. This CDR3 is built from 15 residues. CDR3 protein: CSARAPQGRGDTQYF. CDR3 DNA: TGCAGTGCTAGAGCACCACAGGGTCGGGGGGATACGCAGTATTTT.

This clonotype was found a few times. This sequence joins TRBV27 and TRBJ2-7; 9 bases line up with TRBD2. This CDR3 spans 18 amino acids. Germline V gene data show CDR1 as MNHEY and CDR2 as SMNVEV (reference sequence). Trimming took 5 bases from V and 1 from J; bases not matched to a gene: 15. This chain's CDR3 is CASSPTAGGFYRSYEQYF. CDR3 in DNA: TGTGCCAGCAGTCCAACTGCGGGGGGGTTTTATAGGTCCTACGAGCAGTACTTC.

There are a few counts of this clonotype. CDR3 sequence reads: CASSYSRSTDTEAFF. The CDR3 coding sequence is TGTGCCAGCAGTTACTCACGGTCTACGGACACTGAAGCTTTCTTT. The rearrangement links TRBV6-2 or TRBV6-3 to TRBJ1-1; unclear D gene. This CDR3 has 15 residues. V gave up 0 bases and J gave up 3 bases, with 11 bases separating them. The germline V gene encodes CDR1 MNHEY and CDR2 SVGEGT.

The genes are TRBV7-6 and TRBJ2-5, with 12 nucleotides matching TRBD2. Losses at the gene ends were 7 bases for V and 1 base for J; bases not matched to a gene: 10. The CDR3 runs to 17 residues. Germline CDR1 is SGHVS and CDR2 is FNYEAQ. The CDR3 nucleotides read TGTGCCAGCACCGGGGCTAGCGGGGGGGCCTTCCAAGAGACCCAGTACTTC. Protein sequence: CASTGASGGAFQETQYF.

The J gene is TRBJ2-5, the V gene TRBV9; D unresolved. The better agreement between TRBJ2-7 and the DNA end casts doubt on the J call. Germline assignment: CDR1 SGDLS and CDR2 YYNGEE. This CDR3 has 15 amino acids. The CDR3 sequence is CASSVAPNPGYEQYF. CDR3 nucleotides: TGTGCCAGCAGCGTAGCCCCAAATCCGGGCTACGAGCAGTACTTC.